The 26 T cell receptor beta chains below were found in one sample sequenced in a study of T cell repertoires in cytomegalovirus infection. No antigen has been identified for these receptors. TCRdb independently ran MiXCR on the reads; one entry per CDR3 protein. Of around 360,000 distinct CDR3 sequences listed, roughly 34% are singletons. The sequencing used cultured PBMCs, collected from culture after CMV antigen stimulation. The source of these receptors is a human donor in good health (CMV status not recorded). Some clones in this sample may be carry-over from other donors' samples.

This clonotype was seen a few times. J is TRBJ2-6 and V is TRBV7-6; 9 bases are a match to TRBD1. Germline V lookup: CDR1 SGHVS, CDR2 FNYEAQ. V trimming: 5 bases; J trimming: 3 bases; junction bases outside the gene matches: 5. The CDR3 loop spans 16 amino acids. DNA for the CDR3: TGTGCCAGCAGCCCACAGGGGGCGAATGGGGCCAACGTCCTGACTTTC. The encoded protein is CASSPQGANGANVLTF.

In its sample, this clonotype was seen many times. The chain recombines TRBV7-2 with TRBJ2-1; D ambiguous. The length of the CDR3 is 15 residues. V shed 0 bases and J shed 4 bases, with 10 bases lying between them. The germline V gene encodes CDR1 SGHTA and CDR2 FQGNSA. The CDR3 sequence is CASSLATRVYNEQFF. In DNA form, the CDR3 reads TGTGCCAGCAGCTTAGCAACACGGGTTTACAATGAGCAGTTCTTC.

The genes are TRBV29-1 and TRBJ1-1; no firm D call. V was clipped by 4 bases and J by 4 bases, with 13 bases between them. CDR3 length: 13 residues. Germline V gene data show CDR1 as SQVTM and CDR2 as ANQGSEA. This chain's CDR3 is CSVARTHGTEAFF. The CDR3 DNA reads TGCAGCGTTGCCAGGACTCACGGCACTGAAGCTTTCTTT.

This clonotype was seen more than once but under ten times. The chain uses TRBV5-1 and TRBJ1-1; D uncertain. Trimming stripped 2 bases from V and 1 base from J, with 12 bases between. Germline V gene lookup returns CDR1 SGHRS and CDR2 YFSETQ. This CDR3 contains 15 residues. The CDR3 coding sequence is TGCGCCAGCAGCTTTGGCACCCCGAGGAACACTGAAGCTTTCTTT. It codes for CASSFGTPRNTEAFF.

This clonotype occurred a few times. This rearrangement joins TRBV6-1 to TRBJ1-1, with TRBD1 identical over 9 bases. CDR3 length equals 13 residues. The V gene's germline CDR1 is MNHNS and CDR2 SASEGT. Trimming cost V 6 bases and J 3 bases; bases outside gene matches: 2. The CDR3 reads CASRQGAYTEAFF. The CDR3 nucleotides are TGTGCCAGCAGACAGGGGGCATACACTGAAGCTTTCTTT.

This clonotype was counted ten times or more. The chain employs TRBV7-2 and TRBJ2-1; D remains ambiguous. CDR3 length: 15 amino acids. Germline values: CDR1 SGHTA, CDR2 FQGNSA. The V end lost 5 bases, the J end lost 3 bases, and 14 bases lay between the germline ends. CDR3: CASSPNYWYYNEQFF. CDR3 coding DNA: TGTGCCAGCAGCCCAAACTACTGGTACTACAATGAGCAGTTCTTC.

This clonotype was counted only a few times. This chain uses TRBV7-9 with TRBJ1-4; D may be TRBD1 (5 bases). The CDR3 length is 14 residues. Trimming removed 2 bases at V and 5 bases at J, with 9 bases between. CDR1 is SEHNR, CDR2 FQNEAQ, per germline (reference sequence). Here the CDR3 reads CASSLHGGNEKLFF. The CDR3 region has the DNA TGTGCCAGCAGCTTACATGGGGGGAATGAAAAACTGTTTTTT.

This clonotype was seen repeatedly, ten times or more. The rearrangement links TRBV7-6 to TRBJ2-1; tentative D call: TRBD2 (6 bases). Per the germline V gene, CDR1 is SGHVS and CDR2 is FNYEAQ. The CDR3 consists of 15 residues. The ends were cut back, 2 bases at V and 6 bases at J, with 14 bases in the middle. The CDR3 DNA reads TGTGCCAGCAGCTTATTTGGGACTCCCGGCAATGAGCAGTTCTTC. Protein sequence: CASSLFGTPGNEQFF.

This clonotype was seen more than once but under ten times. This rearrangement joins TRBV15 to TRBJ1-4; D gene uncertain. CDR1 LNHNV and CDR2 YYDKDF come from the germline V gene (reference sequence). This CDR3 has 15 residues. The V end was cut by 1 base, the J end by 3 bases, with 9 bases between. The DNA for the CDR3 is TGTGCCACCAGCAGAGCTTCGTCAGCTAATGAAAAACTGTTTTTT. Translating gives CATSRASSANEKLFF.

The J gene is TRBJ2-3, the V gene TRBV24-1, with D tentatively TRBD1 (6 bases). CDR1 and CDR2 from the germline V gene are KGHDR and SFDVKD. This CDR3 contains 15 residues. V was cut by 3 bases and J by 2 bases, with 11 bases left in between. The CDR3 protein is CATSDHGTTTDTQYF. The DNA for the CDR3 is TGTGCCACCAGTGATCACGGGACAACCACAGATACGCAGTATTTT.

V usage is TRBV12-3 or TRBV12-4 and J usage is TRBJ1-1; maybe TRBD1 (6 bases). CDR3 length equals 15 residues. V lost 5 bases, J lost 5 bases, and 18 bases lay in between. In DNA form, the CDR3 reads TGTGCCAGCAGTCCCCAGACAGGACGTGGGACTGAAGCTTTCTTT. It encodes CASSPQTGRGTEAFF.

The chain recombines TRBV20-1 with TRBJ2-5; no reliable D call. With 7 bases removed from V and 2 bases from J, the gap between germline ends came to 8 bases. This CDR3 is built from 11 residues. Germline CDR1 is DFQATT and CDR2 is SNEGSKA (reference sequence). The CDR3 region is CSGAGQETQYF. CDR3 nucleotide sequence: TGCAGTGGGGCAGGACAAGAGACCCAGTACTTC.

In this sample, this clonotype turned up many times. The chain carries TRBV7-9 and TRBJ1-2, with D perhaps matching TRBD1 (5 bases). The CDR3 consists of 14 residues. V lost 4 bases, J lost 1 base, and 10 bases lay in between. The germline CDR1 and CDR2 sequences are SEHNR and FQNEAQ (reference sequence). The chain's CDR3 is CASSSGLRNYGYTF. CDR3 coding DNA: TGTGCCAGCAGCTCGGGACTGCGTAACTATGGCTACACCTTC.

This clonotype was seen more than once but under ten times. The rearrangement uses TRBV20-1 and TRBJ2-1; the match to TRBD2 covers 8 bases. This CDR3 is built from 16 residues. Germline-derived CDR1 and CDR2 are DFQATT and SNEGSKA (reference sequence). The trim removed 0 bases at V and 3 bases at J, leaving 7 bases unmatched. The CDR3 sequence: CSARDTASGLYNEQFF. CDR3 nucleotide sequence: TGCAGTGCTAGAGACACTGCTAGCGGGCTCTACAATGAGCAGTTCTTC.

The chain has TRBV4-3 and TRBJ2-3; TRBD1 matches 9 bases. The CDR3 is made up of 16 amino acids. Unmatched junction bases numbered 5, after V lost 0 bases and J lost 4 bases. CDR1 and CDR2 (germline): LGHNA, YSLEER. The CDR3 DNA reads TGCGCCAGCAGCCAAGATTATACAGGGGGCGCAGATACGCAGTATTTT. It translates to CASSQDYTGGADTQYF.

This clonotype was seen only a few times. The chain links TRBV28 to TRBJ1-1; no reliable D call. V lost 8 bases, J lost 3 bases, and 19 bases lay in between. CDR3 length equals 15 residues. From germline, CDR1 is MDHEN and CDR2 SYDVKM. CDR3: CASRSFTTFYTEAFF. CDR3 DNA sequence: TGTGCCAGCCGCTCCTTCACCACTTTTTACACTGAAGCTTTCTTT.

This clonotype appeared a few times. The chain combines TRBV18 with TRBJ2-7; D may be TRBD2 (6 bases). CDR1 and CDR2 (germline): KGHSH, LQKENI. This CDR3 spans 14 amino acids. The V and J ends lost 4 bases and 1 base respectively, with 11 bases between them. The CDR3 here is CASSHTGRSYEQYF. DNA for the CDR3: TGTGCCAGCTCACACACGGGGAGGTCCTACGAGCAGTACTTC.

CDR3 protein: CASSLQGRNSPLHF. CDR3 nucleotide sequence: TGTGCCAGCAGCTTGCAGGGAAGGAATTCACCCCTCCACTTT. The chain carries TRBV7-2 and TRBJ1-6, with D perhaps matching TRBD1 (5 bases). CDR1 and CDR2 from the germline V gene are SGHTA and FQGNSA. The V gene lost 3 bases and the J gene lost 7 bases, with 10 bases spanning the gap. This CDR3 has 14 amino acids.

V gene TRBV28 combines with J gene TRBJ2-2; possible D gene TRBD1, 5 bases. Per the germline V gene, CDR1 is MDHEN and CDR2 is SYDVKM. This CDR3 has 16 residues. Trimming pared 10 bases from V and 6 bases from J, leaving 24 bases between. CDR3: CANTETQGVDAGELFF. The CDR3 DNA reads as TGTGCCAATACCGAAACCCAGGGTGTCGATGCCGGGGAGCTGTTTTTT.

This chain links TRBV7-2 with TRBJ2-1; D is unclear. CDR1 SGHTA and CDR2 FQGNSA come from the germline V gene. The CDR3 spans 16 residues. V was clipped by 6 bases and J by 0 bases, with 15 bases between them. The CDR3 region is CASRIYPTNSYNEQFF. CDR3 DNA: TGTGCCAGCAGGATCTATCCGACCAACTCCTACAATGAGCAGTTCTTC.

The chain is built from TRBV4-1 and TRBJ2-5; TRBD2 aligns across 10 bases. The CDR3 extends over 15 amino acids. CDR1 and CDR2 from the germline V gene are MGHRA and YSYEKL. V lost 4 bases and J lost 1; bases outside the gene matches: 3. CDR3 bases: TGCGCCAGCAGCCGCCTAGCGGGAGCCCAAGAGACCCAGTACTTC. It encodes CASSRLAGAQETQYF.

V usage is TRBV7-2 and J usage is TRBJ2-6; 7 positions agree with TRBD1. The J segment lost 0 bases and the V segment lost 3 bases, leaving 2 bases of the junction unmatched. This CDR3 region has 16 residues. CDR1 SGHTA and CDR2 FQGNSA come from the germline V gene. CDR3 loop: CASSFWDSSGANVLTF. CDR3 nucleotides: TGTGCCAGCAGCTTTTGGGACAGCTCTGGGGCCAACGTCCTGACTTTC. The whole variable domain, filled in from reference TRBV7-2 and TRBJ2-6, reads GAGVSQSPSNKVTEKGKDVELRCDPISGHTALYWYRQSLGQGLEFLIYFQGNSAPDKSGLPSDRFSAERTGGSVSTLTIQRTQQEDSAVYLCASSFWDSSGANVLTFGAGSRLTVL.

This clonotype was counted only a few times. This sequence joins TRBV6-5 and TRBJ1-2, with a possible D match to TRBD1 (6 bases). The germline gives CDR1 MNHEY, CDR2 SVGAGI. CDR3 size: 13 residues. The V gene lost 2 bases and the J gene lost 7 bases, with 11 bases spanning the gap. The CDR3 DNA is TGTGCCAGCAGTTACGTACAGGGTTCTGGCTACACCTTC. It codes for CASSYVQGSGYTF.

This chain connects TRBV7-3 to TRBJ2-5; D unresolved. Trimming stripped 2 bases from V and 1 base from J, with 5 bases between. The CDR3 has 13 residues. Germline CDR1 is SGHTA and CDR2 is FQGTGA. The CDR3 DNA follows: TGTGCCAGCAGCTTAGTCAGCCAAGAGACCCAGTACTTC. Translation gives CASSLVSQETQYF.

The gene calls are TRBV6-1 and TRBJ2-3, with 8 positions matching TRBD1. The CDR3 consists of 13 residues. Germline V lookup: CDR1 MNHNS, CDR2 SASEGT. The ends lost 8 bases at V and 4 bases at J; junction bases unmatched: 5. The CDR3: CASLTGVPDTQYF. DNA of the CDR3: TGTGCCAGCCTGACAGGGGTGCCAGATACGCAGTATTTT.

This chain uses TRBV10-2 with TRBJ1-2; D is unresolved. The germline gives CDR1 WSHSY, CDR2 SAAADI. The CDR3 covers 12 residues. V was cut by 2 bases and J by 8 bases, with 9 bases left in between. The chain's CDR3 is CASSEPARGYTF. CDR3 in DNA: TGCGCCAGCAGTGAGCCAGCGAGAGGCTACACCTTC.